This TCR beta chain was sequenced for a study of type 1 regulatory T cells. TCRdb redid the calling of the reads with MiXCR, one entry per CDR3 protein. The data show tens of thousands of distinct CDR3 sequences, with roughly two thirds seen just once and less than 2% held by the top ten. The CDR3 is 15 amino acids. Germline V gene data show CDR1 as SGHRS and CDR2 as YFSETQ. This clonotype appeared once. Antigen unknown. One end of the junction fails to match germline, which may point to a read error. The sample was cultured non-Tr1 T cells, either the whole culture or a sorted T cell fraction (not recorded which). The V gene is TRBV5-1, the J gene TRBJ1-1; D not certain. The origin of this receptor is a human donor in good health. CDR3 nucleotides: TGCGCCAGCAGCTTGGTTCTGGGCATGAACACCGAAGCTTTCTTT. Protein product: CASSLVLGMNTEAFF. The full variable domain, with the rest looked up from reference TRBV5-1 and TRBJ1-1, is KAGVTQTPRYLIKTRGQQVTLSCSPISGHRSVSWYQQTPGQGLQFLFEYFSETQRNKGNFPGRFSGRQFSNSRSEMNVSTLELGDSALYLCASSLVLGMNTEAFFGQGTRLTVV.